A single sample gave rise to the 9 T cell receptor beta chains below, sequenced in a study of beta chain features in type 1 diabetes. Since all of the isolated RNA was reverse transcribed, expressed TCRB transcripts were what got sequenced. Sequencing was performed with immunoSEQ multiplex PCR; in TCRdb, only in-frame clones are kept and a portion is missing. The data contain roughly 140,000 clones, 6.9% of them singletons. The material sequenced was central memory CD4+ T cells from blood. These receptors were obtained from a woman aged 25 to 39 in good health.

This clone was observed at least ten times. Sequence at one end of the junction differs from germline and may be a read error. The chain employs TRBV18 and TRBJ2-4; the D gene is possibly TRBD1 (6 bases). In germline, CDR1 is KGHSH, CDR2 LQKENI. The CDR3 consists of 13 residues. CDR3 nucleotides: TGTGCCAGCTCACCCCGGACCGCCGGGACATCCGACTTC. This translates into CASSPRTAGTSDF. The full variable domain, completed using reference TRBV18 and TRBJ2-4, is NAGVMQNPRHLVRRRGQEARLRCSPMKGHSHVYWYRQLPEEGLKFMVYLQKENIIDESGMPKERFSAEFPKEGPSILRIQQVVRGDSAAYFCASSPRTAGTSDFGAGTRLSVL.

The chain joins TRBV5-8 to TRBJ1-1; weak D call: TRBD1 (6 bases). Germline V gene sequence: CDR1 SGHTS, CDR2 YDEGEE. V lost 1 base to trimming and J lost 6 bases, with 10 bases between them. The CDR3 runs to 13 residues. The CDR3: CASSLRGRAEAFF. CDR3 sequence (DNA): TGTGCCAGCAGCTTGAGGGGGAGGGCTGAAGCTTTCTTT.

This chain joins TRBV27 and TRBJ2-5; tentatively, D is TRBD2 (6 bases). Trimming stripped 4 bases from V and 2 bases from J, with 11 bases between. CDR1 MNHEY and CDR2 SMNVEV come from the germline V gene (reference sequence). The CDR3 totals 14 residues. DNA of the CDR3: TGTGCCAGCAGTTCTGGCGGGGTTCAAGAGACCCAGTACTTC. Encoded protein: CASSSGGVQETQYF.

This clone was seen more than once but under ten times. The rearrangement links TRBV19 to TRBJ1-4; 7 bases are shared with TRBD1. Looked up from germline, CDR1 is LNHDA and CDR2 is SQIVND (reference sequence). The CDR3 sequence is 15 residues long. Trimming at V came to 5 bases and at J to 0 bases, leaving 3 bases not matched to a gene. Here the CDR3 reads CASSADRATNEKLFF. The DNA of the CDR3 is TGTGCCAGTAGTGCCGACAGGGCAACTAATGAAAAACTGTTTTTT.

Worth noting for this clone: Other DNA sequences from this sample encode an identical CDR3 as well. The chain joins TRBV7-3 to TRBJ1-5, with 7 bases fitting TRBD1. CDR1 is SGHTA, CDR2 FQGTGA, per germline. Trimming took 5 bases from V and 5 from J; bases not matched to a gene: 3. The CDR3 spans 13 residues. The CDR3 nucleotides read TGTGCCAGCAGCCCCGACAGGGATCAGCCCCAGCATTTT. Amino acids: CASSPDRDQPQHF.

The chain uses TRBV9 and TRBJ2-1; 8 nucleotides line up with TRBD2. The CDR3 runs 15 residues. V lost 4 bases to trimming and J lost 6 bases; unmatched junction nucleotides: 9. Per the germline V gene, CDR1 is SGDLS and CDR2 is YYNGEE. The CDR3 here is CASSLGGLDFNEQFF. The CDR3 DNA sequence: TGTGCCAGCAGCCTGGGGGGACTAGACTTCAATGAGCAGTTCTTC.

The V and J genes are TRBV29-1 and TRBJ2-1; the D is unclear. With 2 bases removed from V and 3 bases from J, the gap between germline ends came to 2 bases. CDR3 length: 11 amino acids. Germline-derived CDR1 and CDR2 are SQVTM and ANQGSEA. The CDR3 region is CSVELYNEQFF. The CDR3 region has the DNA TGCAGCGTTGAACTCTACAATGAGCAGTTCTTC.

The rearrangement links TRBV19 to TRBJ2-3, with 9 bases matching TRBD2. Germline V gene lookup returns CDR1 LNHDA and CDR2 SQIVND (reference sequence). This CDR3 has 16 amino acids. V shed 5 bases, J shed 0 bases, and the junction held 6 bases outside the gene matches. For the CDR3, the DNA is TGTGCCAGTAGTCAAGCCCTAGCGGGGAGCACAGATACGCAGTATTTT. This codes for CASSQALAGSTDTQYF.

The chain recombines TRBV11-2 with TRBJ1-1; no firm D call. CDR1 and CDR2 (germline): SGHAT, FQNNGV. V was cut by 6 bases and J by 0 bases, with 11 bases left in between. The CDR3 loop spans 14 amino acids. The CDR3 region has the DNA TGTGCCAGCAGAATGGGGAGATTGAACACTGAAGCTTTCTTT. Translating it yields CASRMGRLNTEAFF.